The 3 T cell receptor beta chains reported below all come from one sample, sequenced in a study of T cells in Graves' hyperthyroidism and ophthalmopathy. TCR beta CDR3 region amplification was performed from RNA transcripts. The HTBI primer set drove a first-round RT-PCR of the TCR CDR3. TCRdb redid the calling of the multiplex PCR reads with MiXCR, one entry per CDR3 protein. Of about 130,000 distinct CDR3 sequences detected, 22% appear once; the ten largest clones hold around two thirds. The sequenced sample was blood. These receptors were taken from a woman aged 50 to 60 with Graves' hyperthyroidism that later progressed to Graves' ophthalmopathy.

This clonotype was seen ten or more times. The CDR3 region has the DNA TGTGCCAGCAGTCCCCACCCTCCGCGCGGGACAGTCTACGAGCAGTACTTC. Translated, it gives CASSPHPPRGTVYEQYF. The rearrangement links TRBV27 to TRBJ2-7, with D possibly matching TRBD1 (7 bases). Germline CDR1 is MNHEY and CDR2 is SMNVEV (reference sequence). Trimming left V 5 bases short and J 3 bases short, with 23 bases between. CDR3 length: 17 residues.

This clonotype has at least ten counts. The J gene is TRBJ1-3, the V gene TRBV7-2; 8 bases align to TRBD1. The germline V gene has CDR1 SGHTA and CDR2 FQGNSA. CDR3 length: 15 amino acids. J gave up 4 bases and V 5 bases, and 7 bases lay outside the gene matches. Here the CDR3 reads CASSQGQAWGNTIYF. The CDR3 DNA reads TGTGCCAGCAGCCAGGGACAGGCGTGGGGAAACACCATATATTTT.

This clonotype has ten or more counts. This chain joins TRBV20-1 and TRBJ2-4; 8 bases agree with TRBD1. After removal of 5 bases from V and 1 base from J, the junction contained 7 bases not matched to a gene. The germline V gene has CDR1 DFQATT and CDR2 SNEGSKA (reference sequence). CDR3 length: 15 residues. The CDR3 region has the DNA TGCAGTGCTGCCACAGGGGGTTCGGCCAAAAACATTCAGTACTTC. It translates to CSAATGGSAKNIQYF.